The 3 T cell receptor beta chains in this list originate from one sample, sequenced in a study of blood T cell repertoires in COVID-19. Profiling relied on immunoSEQ multiplex PCR, and the TCRdb table lists in-frame clones only, not all of them. The table has 70,000 or so clones, 80% to 90% seen once. The sample taken for sequencing was peripheral blood. The receptors originated from a woman at least 80 years old with active or convalescent COVID-19.

The chain uses TRBV6-5 and TRBJ2-5, with a weak D call TRBD2 (6 bases). V was pared by 2 bases and J by 5 bases, with 12 bases between. This CDR3 is 14 amino acids long. Germline V gene lookup returns CDR1 MNHEY and CDR2 SVGAGI. Here the CDR3 DNA reads TGTGCCAGCAGTTACGGGACTTTTCCGGAGACCCAGTACTTC. Residues: CASSYGTFPETQYF.

This clone was detected a few times. V and J are TRBV3-1 (or the pseudogene TRBV3-2) and TRBJ2-7; 7 positions agree with TRBD1. This CDR3 spans 16 amino acids. Unmatched junction bases numbered 10, after V lost 0 bases and J lost 5 bases. CDR1 and CDR2 (germline): LGHDT, YNNKEL (reference sequence). The CDR3 here is CASSQDWAGGLHEQYF. The DNA for the CDR3 is TGTGCCAGCAGCCAAGATTGGGCAGGGGGTCTGCACGAGCAGTACTTC.

The CDR3 region is CASSEGRNQPQHF. As DNA, the CDR3 is TGTGCCAGTAGTGAGGGTCGGAATCAGCCCCAGCATTTT. The chain recombines TRBV19 with TRBJ1-5; D unclear. CDR1 and CDR2 (germline): LNHDA, SQIVND (reference sequence). V lost 5 bases, J lost 4 bases, and 9 bases lay in between. The CDR3 extends over 13 amino acids.